A single sample gave rise to the 24 T cell receptor beta chains below, sequenced in a study of identical twins. TCRdb itself ran the 5' RACE reads through MiXCR, one entry per CDR3 protein. The sample holds 550,000 to 700,000 distinct CDR3 sequences, 21% seen once. These data also featured in a second study, about T cells expressing NK-cell markers.

Sequenced sample: PBMCs. These receptors were collected from a woman younger than 30 in good health.

The gene calls are TRBV5-1 and TRBJ2-7, with 7 bases that match TRBD1. The germline V gene has CDR1 SGHRS and CDR2 YFSETQ. The CDR3 runs 14 residues. The V gene end was trimmed by 0 bases and the J gene end by 4 bases; junction bases not matched to a gene: 4. Written as DNA, the CDR3 is TGCGCCAGCAGCTTGGTGGGACAGCCTTACGAGCAGTACTTC. It is translated as CASSLVGQPYEQYF.

This clonotype was observed many times. This chain uses TRBV12-3 or TRBV12-4 with TRBJ2-7; 8 positions match TRBD2. This CDR3 is 13 amino acids long. V was clipped by 10 bases and J by 6 bases; unmatched bases: 11. The CDR3 coding sequence is TGTGCCACCTCCCCGGGAGGGGGACTCGAGCAGTACTTC. Its protein product is CATSPGGGLEQYF.

The chain links TRBV20-1 to TRBJ2-7; 8 bases agree with TRBD2. Trimming at V came to 2 bases and at J to 4 bases, leaving 13 bases not matched to a gene. The length of the CDR3 is 16 residues. Germline-derived CDR1 and CDR2 are DFQATT and SNEGSKA (reference sequence). In DNA, the CDR3 is TGCAGTGCTAGATCCCCCCCAAGCGGGGGCCGGTACGAGCAGTACTTC. The encoded protein is CSARSPPSGGRYEQYF.

The J gene is TRBJ2-7, the V gene TRBV14; no clear D gene. Trimming removed 7 bases from V and 8 bases from J, with 18 bases in between. The CDR3 runs 13 residues. Looked up from germline, CDR1 is SGHDN and CDR2 is FVKESK. The CDR3 sequence: CASTHFEANKQYF. Here the CDR3 DNA reads TGTGCCAGCACCCACTTCGAGGCTAACAAGCAGTACTTC.

There are a few counts of this clonotype. In nucleotides, the CDR3 is TGTGCCAGCAGTCCCCTAGCGGTCCCCGGGGATACGCAGTATTTT. Protein sequence: CASSPLAVPGDTQYF. V gene TRBV2 combines with J gene TRBJ2-3, with 7 bases that match TRBD2. The CDR3 has 15 amino acids. Germline CDR1 is SNHLY and CDR2 is FYNNEI. V was clipped by 5 bases and J by 6 bases; unmatched bases: 11.

This sequence joins TRBV11-2 and TRBJ1-2; D is perhaps TRBD1 (6 bases). CDR1 is SGHAT and CDR2 is FQNNGV in the germline V gene. The CDR3 covers 14 residues. V lost 4 bases and J 8 bases, leaving 17 bases between the germline ends. The chain's CDR3 is CASSSRQAKSGYTF. The CDR3 DNA reads TGTGCCAGCAGCTCCCGACAGGCCAAGTCCGGCTACACCTTC. Full variable domain (outside the CDR3, taken from reference TRBV11-2 and TRBJ1-2): EAGVAQSPRYKIIEKRQSVAFWCNPISGHATLYWYQQILGQGPKLLIQFQNNGVVDDSQLPKDRFSAERLKGVDSTLKIQPAKLEDSAVYLCASSSRQAKSGYTFGSGTRLTVV.

This clonotype was observed a few times. At one of its ends the junction is not consistent with the germline gene, which may arise from a read error. The chain is built from TRBV5-1 and TRBJ2-1; TRBD2 matches 11 bases. This CDR3 has 13 residues. Germline V lookup: CDR1 SGHRS, CDR2 YFSETQ. Here the CDR3 reads CASSLELAGGRIF. For the CDR3, the DNA is TGCGCCAGCAGCTTGGAGCTAGCGGGGGGCCGGATCTTC. Full variable domain (outside the CDR3, taken from reference TRBV5-1 and TRBJ2-1): KAGVTQTPRYLIKTRGQQVTLSCSPISGHRSVSWYQQTPGQGLQFLFEYFSETQRNKGNFPGRFSGRQFSNSRSEMNVSTLELGDSALYLCASSLELAGGRIFGPGTRLTVL.

This clonotype came up a few times. The V and J genes are TRBV7-3 and TRBJ2-3; TRBD2 aligns across 9 bases. CDR1 is SGHTA, CDR2 FQGTGA, per germline. The CDR3 extends over 16 amino acids. V gave up 0 bases and J gave up 5 bases; unmatched junction bases: 6. CDR3 protein: CASSLTSGGHRDTQYF. The CDR3, as DNA: TGTGCCAGCAGCTTAACTAGCGGGGGCCACCGAGATACGCAGTATTTT.

CDR3 loop: CSADGQILQETQYF. CDR3 DNA sequence: TGCAGTGCCGACGGACAGATCCTCCAAGAGACCCAGTACTTC. V usage is TRBV20-1 and J usage is TRBJ2-5, with a weak D call TRBD1 (6 bases). The CDR3 runs 14 residues. The V gene lost 6 bases and the J gene lost 1 base, with 15 bases spanning the gap. Germline V lookup: CDR1 DFQATT, CDR2 SNEGSKA (reference sequence).

The chain recombines TRBV27 with TRBJ2-5, with TRBD1 as a possible D gene (6 bases). V was cut by 11 bases and J by 9 bases, with 16 bases left in between. This CDR3 has 11 residues. CDR1 and CDR2 (germline): MNHEY, SMNVEV (reference sequence). Here the CDR3 reads CASGAGSAQYF. The CDR3 bases are TGTGCCTCAGGGGCGGGCTCGGCCCAGTACTTC.

There are many counts of this clonotype. This chain connects TRBV20-1 to TRBJ1-3; weak D call: TRBD1 (5 bases). V dropped 3 bases and J dropped 2 bases, with 14 bases sitting between them. The germline V gene has CDR1 DFQATT and CDR2 SNEGSKA (reference sequence). The CDR3 runs 15 residues. The CDR3 protein is CSASRGAWTGNTIYF. CDR3 in DNA: TGCAGTGCTAGCCGAGGGGCTTGGACTGGAAACACCATATATTTT.

V is TRBV7-3 and J is TRBJ2-4; D remains ambiguous. Germline CDR1 is SGHTA and CDR2 is FQGTGA. The CDR3 runs to 14 residues. V lost 5 bases and J lost 6, with 14 bases in between. This CDR3 is CASSTTRAPNIQYF. The DNA of the CDR3 is TGTGCCAGCAGCACTACAAGGGCCCCAAACATTCAGTACTTC.

In DNA, the CDR3 is TGTGCCAGCAGCTCTTCGTCCGGCTTAGCAACTTCACCCCTCCACTTT. Translated: CASSSSSGLATSPLHF. V and J are TRBV7-6 and TRBJ1-6, with D unresolved. CDR3 length: 16 residues. V gave up 4 bases and J gave up 9 bases, with 19 bases separating them. The germline V gene has CDR1 SGHVS and CDR2 FNYEAQ.

This clonotype was observed a few times. This chain uses TRBV10-3 with TRBJ2-5; 9 positions match TRBD2. The germline gives CDR1 ENHRY, CDR2 SYGVKD. The CDR3 loop spans 15 amino acids. J gave up 2 bases and V 3 bases, and 4 bases lay outside the gene matches. The CDR3: CAISDSGGYQETQYF. As DNA, the CDR3 is TGTGCCATCAGTGATAGCGGGGGATATCAAGAGACCCAGTACTTC.

This chain links TRBV20-1 with TRBJ1-5; D is undetermined. The CDR3 consists of 13 residues. The V gene lost 3 bases and the J gene lost 4 bases, with 10 bases spanning the gap. Germline CDR1 reads DFQATT; CDR2 reads SNEGSKA (reference sequence). The CDR3 is CSASGSVNQPQHF. CDR3 nucleotides: TGCAGTGCTAGCGGATCTGTTAATCAGCCCCAGCATTTT.

J is TRBJ1-6 and V is TRBV6-1, with a possible D match to TRBD1 (6 bases). Germline V gives CDR1 MNHNS, CDR2 SASEGT. The V gene lost 5 bases and the J gene lost 0 bases, with 14 bases spanning the gap. This CDR3 has 17 residues. The CDR3 DNA is TGTGCCAGCAGTCCGGACAGCTTGAGCTCCTATAATTCACCCCTCCACTTT. Its protein product is CASSPDSLSSYNSPLHF.

The chain combines TRBV6-5 with TRBJ2-2, with D hard to call. Germline V gene data show CDR1 as MNHEY and CDR2 as SVGAGI. The CDR3 consists of 14 residues. V lost 3 bases and J 8 bases, leaving 13 bases between the germline ends. The CDR3 DNA follows: TGTGCCAGCAGTTATCGCGAGAAAGCGGGGGAGCTGTTTTTT. It specifies CASSYREKAGELFF.

V is TRBV4-2 and J is TRBJ2-7; D call uncertain. Germline V lookup: CDR1 LGHNA, CDR2 YNFKEQ. The CDR3 has 15 amino acids. Trimming shortened V by 2 bases and J by 4 bases, and 15 bases separated the two germline ends. CDR3 coding DNA: TGTGCCAGCAGCCAATCCCGGCAGGAAGGTTACGAGCAGTACTTC. Translated: CASSQSRQEGYEQYF.

The V call is TRBV5-5, the J call TRBJ1-2, with 9 bases aligning to TRBD1. This CDR3 region has 13 residues. V trimming: 4 bases; J trimming: 8 bases; junction bases outside the gene matches: 6. CDR1 and CDR2 (germline): SGHKS, YYEKEE (reference sequence). Here the CDR3 DNA reads TGTGCCAGCAGCACCTACAGGGGGCAAGGCTACACCTTC. It translates to CASSTYRGQGYTF.

The V and J genes are TRBV12-3 or TRBV12-4 and TRBJ2-5; 8 positions agree with TRBD1. This CDR3 spans 13 amino acids. V dropped 6 bases and J dropped 5; count of bases not matched to a gene: 5. The CDR3 DNA reads TGTGCCAGCAGACTAGGACAGGGCGAGACCCAGTACTTC. This codes for CASRLGQGETQYF.

In this sample, this clonotype turned up a few times. The chain uses TRBV29-1 and TRBJ2-1, with 9 bases fitting TRBD2. Germline CDR1 reads SQVTM; CDR2 reads ANQGSEA. CDR3 length: 13 residues. The J segment lost 8 bases and the V segment lost 3 bases, leaving 5 bases of the junction unmatched. This CDR3 reads CSVDVAGADEQFF. The CDR3 nucleotides read TGCAGCGTTGACGTAGCGGGAGCGGATGAGCAGTTCTTC.

The rearrangement joins TRBV7-3 to TRBJ1-6, with 8 positions matching TRBD1. Per the germline V gene, CDR1 is SGHTA and CDR2 is FQGTGA. J gave up 5 bases and V 5 bases, and 2 bases lay outside the gene matches. The CDR3 is 14 residues long. DNA for the CDR3: TGTGCCAGCAGCGTACAGGGGGATAATTCACCCCTCCACTTT. As protein: CASSVQGDNSPLHF.

This clonotype was observed a few times. This sequence joins TRBV10-3 and TRBJ1-5; maybe TRBD1 (5 bases). The V gene's germline CDR1 is ENHRY and CDR2 SYGVKD. The CDR3 length is 14 residues. Deletions cut 10 bases from V and 4 bases from J, with 17 bases between. Here the CDR3 reads CATSVGQANQPQHF. The CDR3 coding sequence is TGTGCCACCTCTGTGGGGCAGGCGAATCAGCCCCAGCATTTT.

The chain uses TRBV5-1 and TRBJ1-2; 7 bases match TRBD1. Germline V gene lookup returns CDR1 SGHRS and CDR2 YFSETQ. There are 18 residues in the CDR3. The trim removed 5 bases at V and 0 bases at J, leaving 16 bases unmatched. For the CDR3, the DNA is TGCGCCAGCAGATGGGCGACGAGGACAGGCCCGACTAACTATGGCTACACCTTC. This gives the protein CASRWATRTGPTNYGYTF.